These 29 T cell receptor beta chains originate from one sample sequenced in a study of T cell changes during pregnancy in multiple sclerosis. Sequenced by immunoSEQ multiplex PCR; TCRdb stores in-frame clones only, minus some. The sample consists of over 30,000 clones, roughly 92% of them appearing once. The specimen sequenced was PBMCs (not recorded whether the cells were cultured). These receptors were obtained from a female donor with multiple sclerosis, enrolled in a pregnancy study.

This clone was picked up one time. This sequence joins TRBV4-3 and TRBJ2-6; D is uncertain. This CDR3 contains 17 residues. Germline V gene lookup returns CDR1 LGHNA and CDR2 YSLEER. Trimming took off 0 bases at V and 0 bases at J, with 9 bases between the two ends. The CDR3 DNA reads as TGCGCCAGCAGCCAAGAAATTGTCAGCTCTGGGGCCAACGTCCTGACTTTC. Its protein is CASSQEIVSSGANVLTF.

The rearrangement joins TRBV11-2 to TRBJ1-1; D uncertain. V was pared by 1 base and J by 3 bases, with 12 bases between. This CDR3 has 15 residues. Germline CDR1 is SGHAT and CDR2 is FQNNGV. As DNA, the CDR3 is TGTGCCAGCAGCTTAGTACCACCTAGGGACACTGAAGCTTTCTTT. Protein: CASSLVPPRDTEAFF.

V usage is TRBV2 and J usage is TRBJ1-4, with 11 bases lining up with TRBD1. V was pared by 6 bases and J by 8 bases, with 11 bases of the junction left unmatched. Germline CDR1 is SNHLY and CDR2 is FYNNEI. The CDR3 sequence is 16 residues long. CDR3 nucleotides: TGTGCCAGCAGCGCCCCGGGACAGGGGGTATTAGAAAAACTGTTTTTT. It yields the protein CASSAPGQGVLEKLFF.

This clone was counted a few times. The V gene is TRBV28, the J gene TRBJ2-7; 8 bases map to TRBD1. V shed 4 bases, J shed 3 bases, and the junction held 8 bases outside the gene matches. This CDR3 has 15 amino acids. Germline loops: CDR1 MDHEN, CDR2 SYDVKM. The CDR3 sequence: CASSSTGTGLYEQYF. In nucleotides, the CDR3 is TGTGCCAGCAGTTCAACCGGGACAGGACTCTACGAGCAGTACTTC.

The J gene is TRBJ2-7, the V gene TRBV7-6; D may be TRBD2 (5 bases). CDR1 and CDR2 (germline): SGHVS, FNYEAQ. Trimming removed 5 bases at V and 6 bases at J, with 11 bases between. The length of the CDR3 is 12 residues. CDR3 sequence reads: CASSPGSFEQYF. The CDR3 DNA reads TGTGCCAGCAGCCCGGGGTCTTTCGAGCAGTACTTC.

V and J are TRBV4-2 and TRBJ2-2; D is unresolved. The CDR3 consists of 17 residues. CDR1 and CDR2 (germline): LGHNA, YNFKEQ. V lost 1 base, J lost 0 bases, and 12 bases lay in between. The CDR3 here is CASSQVYPSSNTGELFF. The CDR3 nucleotides read TGTGCCAGCAGCCAAGTTTACCCATCATCGAACACCGGGGAGCTGTTTTTT.

The chain combines TRBV29-1 with TRBJ2-1; tentative D call: TRBD2 (6 bases). V lost 4 bases and J 14 bases, leaving 15 bases between the germline ends. There are 11 residues in the CDR3. The germline gives CDR1 SQVTM, CDR2 ANQGSEA. In nucleotides, the CDR3 is TGCAGCGTTGTGAAAACCTCGGGGGAGTTCTTC. It specifies CSVVKTSGEFF.

The V call is TRBV5-1, the J call TRBJ2-1, with D perhaps being TRBD1 or TRBD2 (5 bases each). Per germline, CDR1 SGHRS and CDR2 YFSETQ. The CDR3 has 15 amino acids. Trimming took off 1 base at V and 1 base at J, with 9 bases between the two ends. This CDR3 is CASSLRDGSYNEQFF. CDR3 coding DNA: TGCGCCAGCAGCTTGAGGGACGGATCCTACAATGAGCAGTTCTTC.

This clone was observed once. This chain links TRBV6-6 with TRBJ1-2; 8 nucleotides line up with TRBD1. Trimming took 6 bases from V and 4 from J; bases not matched to a gene: 10. Germline CDR1 reads MNHNY; CDR2 reads SVGAGI (reference sequence). CDR3 size: 15 residues. The CDR3 loop reads CASSGGDRSGYGYTF. The CDR3 DNA is TGTGCCAGCAGCGGAGGGGACAGGTCCGGCTATGGCTACACCTTC.

The chain joins TRBV11-3 to TRBJ2-2, with a weak D call TRBD1 (5 bases). Trimming pared 5 bases from V and 0 bases from J, leaving 22 bases between. The germline V gene has CDR1 SGHNT and CDR2 YENEEA. The CDR3 consists of 19 residues. CDR3: CASSLSYLQGKTNTGELFF. The CDR3 DNA reads as TGTGCCAGCAGCCTTTCGTATCTCCAGGGAAAGACGAACACCGGGGAGCTGTTTTTT.

The chain links TRBV6-1 to TRBJ1-4; TRBD1 might be the D (5 bases). CDR3 length: 13 amino acids. The germline V gene has CDR1 MNHNS and CDR2 SASEGT. V gave up 7 bases and J gave up 14 bases, with 20 bases separating them. In nucleotides, the CDR3 is TGTGCCAGCACACAGAGCGGGGGAAGCCTGCTGTTTTTT. Translating it yields CASTQSGGSLLFF.

The chain joins TRBV19 to TRBJ2-1; 16 bases line up with TRBD2. Trimming at V came to 5 bases and at J to 3 bases, leaving 13 bases not matched to a gene. The CDR3 extends over 20 amino acids. Germline CDR1 reads LNHDA; CDR2 reads SQIVND (reference sequence). The CDR3 DNA is TGTGCCAGTAGTCTAAACGGGCCGGGACTAGCGGGAGGGGGCTACAATGAGCAGTTCTTC. It is translated as CASSLNGPGLAGGGYNEQFF.

The V gene is TRBV27, the J gene TRBJ2-3; D possibly corresponds to TRBD2 (5 bases). The CDR3 consists of 14 residues. Germline CDR1 and CDR2: MNHEY and SMNVEV (reference sequence). V lost 7 bases, J lost 1 base, and 12 bases lay in between. This chain's CDR3 is CASNEGLRTDTQYF. In nucleotides, the CDR3 is TGTGCCAGCAACGAAGGACTTCGCACAGATACGCAGTATTTT.

The genes are TRBV5-4 and TRBJ2-7, with 7 bases lining up with TRBD2. The germline CDR1 and CDR2 sequences are SGHNT and YYREEE (reference sequence). This CDR3 has 14 residues. V lost 4 bases and J lost 6; bases outside the gene matches: 10. The CDR3 reads CASSRLKGRGEQYF. The CDR3 DNA follows: TGTGCCAGCAGCCGCCTAAAGGGGAGGGGCGAGCAGTACTTC.

The rearrangement links TRBV7-9 to TRBJ2-1; 7 bases map to TRBD2. V was clipped by 7 bases and J by 7 bases; unmatched bases: 10. CDR3 length: 14 amino acids. The V gene's germline CDR1 is SEHNR and CDR2 FQNEAQ (reference sequence). Written as DNA, the CDR3 is TGTGCCAGCACCCGGCCGACCGGGGGGAATGAGCAGTTCTTC. This codes for CASTRPTGGNEQFF.

The chain joins TRBV28 to TRBJ1-5; no firm D call. The ends were cut back, 2 bases at V and 5 bases at J, with 4 bases in the middle. CDR1 is MDHEN, CDR2 SYDVKM, per germline. CDR3 length equals 12 residues. The chain's CDR3 is CASSLDYQPQHF. In DNA, the CDR3 is TGTGCCAGCAGTTTAGACTATCAGCCCCAGCATTTT. Filled out from reference TRBV28 and TRBJ1-5, the complete variable domain reads DVKVTQSSRYLVKRTGEKVFLECVQDMDHENMFWYRQDPGLGLRLIYFSYDVKMKEKGDIPEGYSVSREKKERFSLILESASTNQTSMYLCASSLDYQPQHFGDGTRLSIL.

The chain is built from TRBV5-1 and TRBJ2-7; tentative D call: TRBD1 (5 bases). The CDR3 runs to 15 residues. V lost 0 bases and J lost 4, with 14 bases in between. Per the germline V gene, CDR1 is SGHRS and CDR2 is YFSETQ. In nucleotides, the CDR3 is TGCGCCAGCAGCTTGGAGGGTAAGGGGAAATACGAGCAGTACTTC. This encodes CASSLEGKGKYEQYF.

The V gene is TRBV29-1, the J gene TRBJ1-4; 7 bases match TRBD1. After removal of 4 bases from V and 8 bases from J, the junction contained 4 bases not matched to a gene. Germline assignment: CDR1 SQVTM and CDR2 ANQGSEA. The CDR3 has 12 residues. CDR3 protein: CSVVGGDEKLFF. CDR3 DNA sequence: TGCAGCGTTGTAGGGGGCGACGAAAAACTGTTTTTT.

V usage is TRBV19 and J usage is TRBJ2-1, with unresolved D. The ends were cut back, 7 bases at V and 3 bases at J, with 10 bases in the middle. Germline assignment: CDR1 LNHDA and CDR2 SQIVND (reference sequence). This CDR3 comprises 13 residues. CDR3 in amino acids: CASKETLYNEQFF. CDR3 coding DNA: TGTGCCAGTAAAGAGACACTCTACAATGAGCAGTTCTTC.

The chain combines TRBV7-8 with TRBJ2-3; 11 bases match TRBD2. Losses at the gene ends were 2 bases for V and 7 bases for J; bases not matched to a gene: 5. The CDR3 is 15 residues long. Germline CDR1 SGHVS, CDR2 FQNEAQ. The CDR3 DNA sequence: TGTGCCAGCAGCTTACAGGGACTAGCGGATCATACGCAGTATTTT. It is translated as CASSLQGLADHTQYF.

The chain couples TRBV4-3 to TRBJ2-1; the match to TRBD2 covers 13 bases. From germline, CDR1 is LGHNA and CDR2 YSLEER. CDR3 length: 15 amino acids. The J segment lost 8 bases and the V segment lost 2 bases, leaving 3 bases of the junction unmatched. CDR3 in DNA: TGCGCCAGCAGCCAATTGACTAGCGGGAGGTATGAGCAGTTCTTC. Protein: CASSQLTSGRYEQFF.

This rearrangement joins TRBV19 to TRBJ2-7; tentatively, D is TRBD2 (5 bases). Trimming stripped 6 bases from V and 0 bases from J, with 12 bases between. Germline V gene sequence: CDR1 LNHDA, CDR2 SQIVND (reference sequence). CDR3 size: 14 residues. CDR3 amino acids: CASRRTFSSYEQYF. The CDR3 coding sequence is TGTGCCAGTAGACGGACTTTCAGCTCCTACGAGCAGTACTTC.

The V call is TRBV5-1, the J call TRBJ1-5; 7 nucleotides agree with TRBD1. The junction had 4 bases not matched to a gene; V was cut back by 4 bases and J by 0 bases. The CDR3 totals 15 residues. CDR1 SGHRS and CDR2 YFSETQ come from the germline V gene. CDR3 coding DNA: TGCGCCAGCAGCCCGGGGACAGATAGCAATCAGCCCCAGCATTTT. This sequence encodes CASSPGTDSNQPQHF.

This rearrangement joins TRBV21-1 to TRBJ2-7; TRBD1, the table's D call, was not compared with the DNA. TRBV21-1 is tagged as a pseudogene. This CDR3 comprises 16 residues. The CDR3 DNA is TGTGCCAGCAGCAAAGCTCAGGGGTACAGCTCCTACGAGCAGTACTTC. As protein: CASSKAQGYSSYEQYF.

This clone was detected once. This CDR3 reads CASSIDRGTSSTEAFF. Here the CDR3 DNA reads TGTGCCAGCAGCATCGACAGGGGGACGTCGAGCACTGAAGCTTTCTTT. The chain uses TRBV5-4 and TRBJ1-1; 9 positions agree with TRBD1. This CDR3 comprises 16 residues. Unmatched junction bases numbered 11, after V lost 4 bases and J lost 4 bases. Germline CDR1 reads SGHNT; CDR2 reads YYREEE (reference sequence).

V is TRBV9 and J is TRBJ2-1, with D tentatively TRBD2 (5 bases). The CDR3 is 16 amino acids. V was cut by 0 bases and J by 3 bases, with 13 bases left in between. Germline V gene sequence: CDR1 SGDLS, CDR2 YYNGEE. DNA of the CDR3: TGTGCCAGCAGCGTAGAGATGGAGGCCGTCTACAATGAGCAGTTCTTC. Residues: CASSVEMEAVYNEQFF.

The rearrangement joins TRBV4-3 to TRBJ2-2; 7 bases are a match to TRBD2. V gave up 6 bases and J gave up 2 bases; unmatched junction bases: 12. The CDR3 covers 17 residues. The germline CDR1 and CDR2 sequences are LGHNA and YSLEER. CDR3 sequence (DNA): TGCGCCAGCAGGCGATCCGGGACTACGCTTAACACCGGGGAGCTGTTTTTT. Amino acids: CASRRSGTTLNTGELFF.

The chain employs TRBV29-1 and TRBJ1-5; tentatively, D is TRBD1 (5 bases). The CDR3 sequence is 16 residues long. Trimming left V 3 bases short and J 4 bases short, with 19 bases between. Germline V gene lookup returns CDR1 SQVTM and CDR2 ANQGSEA. The CDR3 sequence: CSVDRAGGKRNQPQHF. In nucleotides, the CDR3 is TGCAGCGTTGACAGAGCGGGGGGAAAGAGGAATCAGCCCCAGCATTTT. The full variable domain, completed using reference TRBV29-1 and TRBJ1-5, is SAVISQKPSRDICQRGTSLTIQCQVDSQVTMMFWYRQQPGQSLTLIATANQGSEATYESGFVIDKFPISRPNLTFSTLTVSNMSPEDSSIYLCSVDRAGGKRNQPQHFGDGTRLSIL.

Regarding this clone: The same CDR3 is also encoded by other DNA sequences in this sample. The chain uses TRBV6-5 and TRBJ2-7, with D hard to call. The CDR3 length is 11 residues. V lost 2 bases, J lost 7 bases, and 6 bases lay in between. In germline, CDR1 is MNHEY, CDR2 SVGAGI. The CDR3 protein is CASSYGGEQYF. The CDR3 DNA reads TGTGCCAGCAGTTACGGTGGAGAGCAGTACTTC.